Listed below are T cell receptor beta chains from one sample, sequenced in a study. Some clones are missing from TCRdb's copy, which holds only in-frame ones; the method was immunoSEQ multiplex PCR. In the table there are around 54,000 clones, approximately 93% of which are singletons. The sequencing sample was made of PBMCs. These receptors came from a man aged 40-55 years with rheumatoid arthritis. The CDR3 runs from the conserved cysteine through the conserved F or W. The D gene is left open where the match is weak. Size tells how often a clone was seen (once, few, many) or the class of an expanded clone, and some rows leave it out.

j_gene | d_gene | abundance | v_gene | len | CDR3aa | CDR3nt
TRBJ2-5 | NA | NA | TRBV28 | 12 | CASSWGPETQYF | TGTGCCAGCAGTTGGGGGCCGGAGACCCAGTACTTC
TRBJ2-2 | NA | NA | TRBV7-9 | 16 | CASRLTGTTNTGELFF | TGTGCCAGCAGATTGACCGGGACAACGAACACCGGGGAGCTGTTTTTT
TRBJ1-1 | NA | NA | TRBV18 | 14 | CASSPTDMNTEAFF | TGTGCCAGCTCACCCACAGACATGAACACTGAAGCTTTCTTT
TRBJ2-7 | NA | once | TRBV3-1/TRBV3-2 | 14 | CASSHASRSYEQYF | TGTGCCAGCAGCCACGCCAGCAGATCCTACGAGCAGTACTTC
TRBJ1-1 | NA | NA | TRBV6-6 | 15 | CASSYSTLSEEGAFF | TGTGCCAGCAGTTACTCGACTCTGAGCGAGGAGGGAGCTTTCTTT
TRBJ2-3 | TRBD1 | NA | TRBV3-1/TRBV3-2 | 17 | CASSPTSGTGRPATQYF | TGTGCCAGCAGCCCGACCTCCGGGACAGGGCGTCCGGCTACGCAGTATTTT
TRBJ2-7 | NA | once | TRBV4-3 | 14 | CASSQDKDGHEQYF | TGCGCCAGCAGCCAAGATAAGGACGGGCACGAGCAGTACTTC
TRBJ2-7 | TRBD1 | NA | TRBV5-1 | 15 | CASSYLQGSSYEQYF | TGCGCCAGCAGCTACTTACAGGGGTCATCTTACGAGCAGTACTTC
TRBJ1-2 | NA | NA | TRBV2 | 14 | CASSEGQANYGYTF | TGTGCCAGCAGTGAAGGTCAGGCCAACTATGGCTACACCTTC
TRBJ2-7 | NA | few | TRBV19 | 14 | CASSIGGDSYEQYF | TGTGCCAGTAGTATAGGTGGGGATTCCTACGAGCAGTACTTC
TRBJ2-7 | TRBD1 | NA | TRBV3-1/TRBV3-2 | 15 | CASSQVWTGRDEQYF | TGTGCCAGCAGCCAAGTTTGGACAGGGCGCGACGAGCAGTACTTC
TRBJ2-1 | TRBD2 | NA | TRBV9 | 15 | CASSVGAGARNEQFF | TGTGCCAGCAGCGTAGGGGCGGGAGCTCGAAATGAGCAGTTCTTC
TRBJ1-6 | NA | NA | TRBV25-1 | 12 | CASSDPLSPLHF | TGTGCCAGCAGTGATCCGTTATCACCCCTCCACTTT
TRBJ1-5 | TRBD1 | NA | TRBV11-2 | 15 | CASSAEGARNQPQHF | TGTGCCAGCAGCGCCGAGGGGGCCCGCAATCAGCCCCAGCATTTT
TRBJ2-6 | TRBD1 | NA | TRBV9 | 16 | CASSRQGALGANVLTF | TGTGCCAGCAGCAGACAGGGGGCGCTGGGGGCCAACGTCCTGACTTTC
TRBJ1-6 | NA | NA | TRBV30 | 14 | CAWNPGQYNSPLHF | TGTGCCTGGAATCCGGGACAATATAATTCACCCCTCCACTTT
TRBJ1-3 | TRBD1 | NA | TRBV6-5 | 14 | CASSPTGKGNTIYF | TGTGCCAGCAGCCCGACAGGGAAGGGAAACACCATATATTTT
TRBJ2-7 | TRBD1 | NA | TRBV7-2 | 15 | CASSLRGQGSYEQYF | TGTGCCAGCAGCTTAAGGGGACAGGGTTCTTACGAGCAGTACTTC
TRBJ2-1 | TRBD2 | NA | TRBV15 | 14 | CATSSQLAGGEQFF | TGTGCCACCAGCAGTCAACTAGCGGGAGGTGAGCAGTTCTTC
TRBJ2-7 | TRBD1 | NA | TRBV15 | 15 | CATSRDRGPVSEQYF | TGTGCCACCAGCAGAGACAGGGGGCCGGTCAGCGAGCAGTACTTC
TRBJ2-5 | NA | NA | TRBV10-2 | 14 | CASSEPDFQETQYF | TGCGCCAGCAGTGAGCCGGATTTCCAAGAGACCCAGTACTTC
TRBJ2-1 | NA | NA | TRBV5-4 | 18 | CASSLALWDTRLYNEQFF | TGTGCCAGCAGCTTGGCCTTGTGGGACACACGCCTATACAATGAGCAGTTCTTC
TRBJ2-7 | TRBD2 | NA | TRBV6-1 | 16 | CASSGGLAGAPYEQYF | TGTGCCAGCAGTGGCGGACTAGCGGGGGCCCCCTACGAGCAGTACTTC
TRBJ1-1 | TRBD1 | NA | TRBV29-1 | 14 | CSVLRGTSNTEAFF | TGCAGCGTCCTCAGGGGGACTAGCAACACTGAAGCTTTCTTT
TRBJ2-7 | TRBD2 | NA | TRBV6-5 | 15 | CASSYSTSGAYEQYF | TGTGCCAGCAGTTACTCAACTAGCGGAGCCTACGAGCAGTACTTC
TRBJ1-1 | NA | few | TRBV30 | 15 | CAWRPMRGRGTEAFF | TGTGCCTGGAGGCCTATGCGGGGGCGAGGCACTGAAGCTTTCTTT
TRBJ2-1 | TRBD1 | NA | TRBV7-3 | 15 | CASSPGGSAYNEQFF | TGTGCCAGCAGCCCAGGGGGCTCGGCCTACAATGAGCAGTTCTTC
TRBJ1-1 | NA | NA | TRBV27 | 15 | CASSSPGRRDTEAFF | TGTGCCAGCAGTTCTCCGGGCCGGCGTGACACTGAAGCTTTCTTT
TRBJ1-5 | NA | NA | TRBV30 | 14 | CAWSVIDRNQPQHF | TGTGCCTGGAGTGTTATCGACCGCAATCAGCCCCAGCATTTT
TRBJ1-2 | NA | NA | TRBV3-1/TRBV3-2 | 18 | CASSQEQLEGGGVKGYTF | TGTGCCAGCAGCCAAGAACAACTGGAGGGGGGAGGGGTGAAAGGCTACACCTTC
TRBJ1-3 | NA | NA | TRBV7-2 | 12 | CASSLAGPTIYF | TGTGCCAGCAGCTTAGCAGGGCCCACCATATATTTT
TRBJ1-6 | TRBD1 | NA | TRBV28 | 18 | CASGRIEIQGASIAPLHF | TGTGCCAGCGGCCGAATCGAAATACAGGGGGCGTCGATAGCACCCCTCCACTTT
TRBJ2-1 | NA | NA | TRBV11-2 | 14 | CASSPLDRYNEQFF | TGTGCCAGCAGCCCACTTGACAGATACAATGAGCAGTTCTTC
TRBJ2-2 | NA | NA | TRBV7-2 | 16 | CASSSLGQGAPGELFF | TGTGCCAGCAGCTCCCTGGGGCAGGGAGCCCCCGGGGAGCTGTTTTTT
TRBJ1-1 | NA | NA | TRBV9 | 14 | CASSPPGHRTEAFF | TGTGCCAGCAGCCCCCCGGGCCACCGTACTGAAGCTTTCTTT
TRBJ1-1 | NA | NA | TRBV10-3 | 18 | CAISEGYGVGGDSTEAFF | TGTGCCATCAGTGAAGGTTATGGTGTTGGGGGGGATTCCACTGAAGCTTTCTTT
TRBJ2-7 | NA | NA | TRBV27 | 16 | CASSSPKGVGAYEQYF | TGTGCCAGCAGTTCGCCCAAGGGAGTTGGGGCCTACGAGCAGTACTTC
TRBJ2-7 | NA | NA | TRBV6-5 | 15 | CASSPGPAQGYEQYF | TGTGCCAGCAGTCCCGGACCCGCTCAAGGCTACGAGCAGTACTTC
TRBJ1-1 | NA | NA | TRBV5-1 | 14 | CASSWGTPQGEAFF | TGCGCCAGCAGTTGGGGGACCCCCCAGGGTGAAGCTTTCTTT
TRBJ1-6 | NA | once | TRBV11-2 | 13 | CASSLDGSSPLHF | TGTGCCAGCAGCTTAGATGGGAGTTCACCCCTCCACTTT
TRBJ1-1 | NA | NA | TRBV19 | 15 | CASSIPTVWRIEAFF | TGTGCCAGTAGTATACCTACAGTTTGGAGGATTGAAGCTTTCTTT
TRBJ1-4 | NA | NA | TRBV24-1 | 13 | CATSDSQGEKLFF | TGTGCCACCAGTGATTCCCAGGGTGAAAAACTGTTTTTT